The source of this TCR beta chain is a study of blood T cell repertoires in COVID-19. About the research overall: Sites across the United States, Italy and Spain contributed samples from acute and convalescent COVID-19.

V gave up 5 bases and J gave up 0 bases, with 11 bases separating them. Germline lookup yields CDR1 MNHEY and CDR2 SMNVEV (reference sequence). The CDR3 contains 14 residues. Participants, about 18 to 100 years old, spanned approximately 25 US areas. Original analysis: Amplification with reference gene primers provided the estimates of nucleated cell counts. The table came from immunoSEQ multiplex PCR; TCRdb's copy has only in-frame clones and leaves some out. V and J calls and clone size follow that table, whereas D and trimming were derived from the DNA. The repertoire holds 300,000 to 450,000 clones, with 85% to 90% as singletons.

The TCR comes from a woman in her 30s who had been exposed to COVID-19. V and J are TRBV27 and TRBJ2-7; possible D gene TRBD2, 6 bases. The source material was PBMCs or T cells enriched from blood (not recorded which). CDR3 residues: CASSRLGDSYEQYF. In nucleotides, the CDR3 is TGTGCCAGCAGTCGACTAGGGGACTCCTACGAGCAGTACTTC.